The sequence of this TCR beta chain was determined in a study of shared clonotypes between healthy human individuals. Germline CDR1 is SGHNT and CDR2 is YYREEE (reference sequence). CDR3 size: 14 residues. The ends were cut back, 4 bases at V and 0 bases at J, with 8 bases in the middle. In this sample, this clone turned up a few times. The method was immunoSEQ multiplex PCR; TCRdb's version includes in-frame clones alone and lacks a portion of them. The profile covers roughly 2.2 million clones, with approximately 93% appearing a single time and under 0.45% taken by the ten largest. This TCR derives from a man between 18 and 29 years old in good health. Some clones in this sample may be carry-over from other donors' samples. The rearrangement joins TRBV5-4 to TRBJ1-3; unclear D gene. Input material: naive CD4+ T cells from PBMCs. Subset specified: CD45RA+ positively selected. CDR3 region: CASSVRSSGNTIYF. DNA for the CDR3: TGTGCCAGCAGCGTACGGAGCTCTGGAAACACCATATATTTT.